Listed below are T cell receptor beta chains from one sample, sequenced in a study of T cell responses to AZD1222 COVID-19 vaccine. The repertoire was sequenced with immunoSEQ multiplex PCR; TCRdb's copy has only in-frame clones and lacks some. The sample gives 160,000 or so clones, 85% to 90% of which show up once; around 5.5% is in the top ten. The sample was peripheral blood, taken on day 0 of AZD1222 vaccination. The source of these receptors is an adult in good health. CDR3s leave out the opening cysteine and the closing phenylalanine or tryptophan.

V gene	J gene	CDR3 protein
TRBV18	TRBJ1-2	ASSRWQGDFYGYT
TRBV14	TRBJ2-2	ASSQDISGTSGRNTGELF
TRBV27	TRBJ1-2	ASSLTGLGGYT
TRBV6-8	TRBJ1-2	ASSYSGNLLFYGYT
TRBV2	TRBJ2-7	ASSEGDRGPYEQY
TRBV11-2	TRBJ1-2	ASSLDRKNTNYGYT
TRBV29-1	TRBJ2-1	SVAARASDNEQF
TRBV11-3	TRBJ1-6	ASSPDRESPLH
TRBV6-5	TRBJ1-5	ASSYRQRDQPQH
TRBV25-1	TRBJ2-7	ASSGVGGSYEQY
TRBV7-8	TRBJ1-6	ASSLIRGKVGQGYNSPLH
TRBV5-4	TRBJ1-2	ASSRGGRSPPYGYT
TRBV28	TRBJ1-6	ASSLWTGPNSPLH
TRBV6-2/TRBV6-3	TRBJ1-1	ASSYPWTGYSTEAF
TRBV27	TRBJ2-5	ASSLGEGRGETQY
TRBV7-2	TRBJ2-3	ASSLNRDSGDITDTQY
TRBV5-1	TRBJ1-6	ASSDSTWAANSPLH
TRBV9	TRBJ1-2	ASSVVDSVTNYGYT
TRBV7-2	TRBJ1-4	ASSSGAGQTNEKLF
TRBV14	TRBJ2-7	ASSQAGQGYEQY
TRBV10-2	TRBJ2-5	ASSLAGRETQY
TRBV21-1	TRBJ1-1	ASSKLNSSTEAF
TRBV5-1	TRBJ2-7	ASSSRSGAYEQY
TRBV30	TRBJ1-5	AWGPGPGYQPQH
TRBV29-1	TRBJ1-1	SVAGERFGGTEAF
TRBV6-2/TRBV6-3	TRBJ2-1	ASSSLRGNEQF
TRBV28	TRBJ2-2	ASMASGSNTGELF
TRBV5-1	TRBJ2-3	ASSSSRTSGSTDTQY
TRBV9	TRBJ2-7	ASSAEGRDGSSYEQY
TRBV6-5	TRBJ2-3	ASSNQGADTQY
TRBV11-2	TRBJ2-3	ASSPTGTSTDTQY
TRBV5-4	TRBJ1-2	ASQEGTVWGGGYT
TRBV27	TRBJ2-1	ASAPGRTYSYNEQF
TRBV3-1/TRBV3-2	TRBJ2-7	ASSPGGTPSYEQY
TRBV5-6	TRBJ2-7	ASSHMFRDRGTYEQY
TRBV7-9	TRBJ1-2	ASSPQTEGGYT
TRBV20-1	TRBJ1-1	SASKMNTEAF
TRBV27	TRBJ2-1	ASSSLRAGQF
TRBV9	TRBJ1-4	ASSTGTGGREKLF
TRBV6-2/TRBV6-3	TRBJ2-2	ASSYSPPGANTGELF
TRBV24-1	TRBJ2-5	ATSEGQTQY
TRBV28	TRBJ1-5	ASHSGNNQPQH
TRBV6-2/TRBV6-3	TRBJ2-6	ASSYSRQALSGANVLT
TRBV7-9	TRBJ2-1	ASSEGLAGAGEQF
TRBV27	TRBJ1-1	ASSLLRMPGAAPRTEAF
TRBV19	TRBJ2-3	ASSIALAGGPRDTQY
TRBV10-3	TRBJ2-2	AISESKGRDTGELF
TRBV28	TRBJ1-1	ASSGYTEAF
TRBV6-4	TRBJ1-4	ASSRDLTNEKLF
TRBV28	TRBJ1-2	ASSFRRAGGYT
TRBV7-3	TRBJ1-1	ASSLMGQGLNTEAF
TRBV6-2/TRBV6-3	TRBJ1-2	ASSYSTVQVGYGYT
TRBV7-3	TRBJ1-6	ASSRTARGVSSYNSPLH
TRBV5-1	TRBJ2-7	ASSWGQGVTYEQY
TRBV27	TRBJ2-5	ASSPWASGQETQY
TRBV28	TRBJ2-5	ASSLGLKRETQY
TRBV18	TRBJ1-2	ASSSAGDNYGYT
TRBV9	TRBJ1-6	ASSVEGTRKNNSPLH
TRBV5-1	TRBJ1-4	ASSSQGFNEKLF
TRBV2	TRBJ2-2	ASSVERGAGELF